These 19 T cell receptor beta chains share one sample of origin, sequenced in a study of CD8 T cells in ankylosing spondylitis. TCRdb used MiXCR to reprocess the 5' RACE reads, holding one entry per CDR3 protein. The repertoire holds approximately 210,000 distinct CDR3 sequences, with 10% to 15% as singletons. Sequencing input: blood, either unsorted or a sorted T cell fraction (not recorded which). The receptors derive from a male donor with ankylosing spondylitis or in good health (not recorded which).

For this clonotype: Relative to the germline gene, one junction end is altered; a read error may explain this. This rearrangement joins TRBV20-1 to TRBJ2-3, with a possible D match to TRBD2 (6 bases). The CDR3 extends over 17 amino acids. Germline V CDR1 and CDR2: DFQATT, SNEGSKA (reference sequence). The CDR3 sequence: CCARDSGLATSTDTQYF. CDR3 sequence (DNA): TGCTGTGCTAGAGATTCCGGGCTAGCGACTAGCACAGATACGCAGTATTTT.

This clonotype was found many times. The CDR3 DNA reads TGTGCCAGCAGCACAGGACTAGCGGGCACAGATACGCAGTATTTT. Encoded protein: CASSTGLAGTDTQYF. The chain couples TRBV6-1 to TRBJ2-3; TRBD2 agrees at 10 bases. The ends lost 6 bases at V and 1 base at J; junction bases unmatched: 4. This CDR3 is 15 amino acids long. The germline CDR1 and CDR2 sequences are MNHNS and SASEGT.

As DNA, the CDR3 is TGTGCCAGCAGTTCAACTAGCGGGAGGGAATACGAGCAGTACTTC. Translating gives CASSSTSGREYEQYF. The rearrangement joins TRBV27 to TRBJ2-7; 13 nucleotides agree with TRBD2. The CDR3 has 15 amino acids. V trimming: 4 bases; J trimming: 4 bases; junction bases outside the gene matches: 4. The germline gives CDR1 MNHEY, CDR2 SMNVEV (reference sequence).

This chain links TRBV11-2 with TRBJ2-7; D remains unclear. V shed 3 bases and J shed 1 base, with 10 bases lying between them. Germline V lookup: CDR1 SGHAT, CDR2 FQNNGV. The CDR3 has 14 amino acids. This CDR3 is CASSFDSFSYEQYF. For the CDR3, the DNA is TGTGCCAGCAGCTTTGACTCGTTTTCCTACGAGCAGTACTTC. Supplemented by reference TRBV11-2 and TRBJ2-7, the full variable domain reads EAGVAQSPRYKIIEKRQSVAFWCNPISGHATLYWYQQILGQGPKLLIQFQNNGVVDDSQLPKDRFSAERLKGVDSTLKIQPAKLEDSAVYLCASSFDSFSYEQYFGPGTRLTVT.

This clonotype was detected only a few times. This sequence joins TRBV15 and TRBJ2-3, with TRBD2 as a possible D gene (6 bases). Trimming stripped 11 bases from V and 6 bases from J, with 18 bases between. CDR3 length equals 13 residues. In germline, CDR1 is LNHNV, CDR2 YYDKDF (reference sequence). CDR3 coding DNA: TGTGCCTCGGGGGTACGCTTTATGGATACGCAGTATTTT. As protein: CASGVRFMDTQYF.

The chain is built from TRBV4-2 and TRBJ2-7, with TRBD1 matching 10 bases. CDR3 length: 14 amino acids. The germline V gene encodes CDR1 LGHNA and CDR2 YNFKEQ. V shed 2 bases and J 5 bases; nucleotides not matched to a gene: 3. CDR3 nucleotide sequence: TGTGCCAGCAGCCAACCGGGACAGGGGAACGAGCAGTACTTC. Amino acids: CASSQPGQGNEQYF.

This rearrangement joins TRBV2 to TRBJ2-7; no firm D call. Trimming cost V 6 bases and J 5 bases, with 20 bases left between them. The CDR3 covers 15 residues. CDR1 is SNHLY, CDR2 FYNNEI, per germline. The CDR3 DNA is TGTGCCAGCAGCATAAGGGCCTGGTACGGTCACGAGCAGTACTTC. This codes for CASSIRAWYGHEQYF.

V usage is TRBV11-3 and J usage is TRBJ1-4; the D gene is possibly TRBD1 (6 bases). V lost 0 bases and J lost 8, with 13 bases in between. The germline CDR1 and CDR2 sequences are SGHNT and YENEEA. This CDR3 region has 15 residues. Here the CDR3 reads CASSLDWTVQEKLFF. The CDR3 DNA reads as TGTGCCAGCAGCTTAGATTGGACAGTTCAAGAAAAACTGTTTTTT.

This chain connects TRBV20-1 to TRBJ1-1, with 9 bases that match TRBD1. The CDR3 loop spans 13 amino acids. CDR1 and CDR2 from the germline V gene are DFQATT and SNEGSKA (reference sequence). The J segment lost 1 base and the V segment lost 3 bases, leaving 0 bases of the junction unmatched. The CDR3 sequence is CSARDRGNTEAFF. The CDR3 DNA is TGCAGTGCTAGGGACAGGGGGAACACTGAAGCTTTCTTT.

The V and J genes are TRBV7-2 and TRBJ1-1; no clear D gene. The CDR3 extends over 12 amino acids. The germline V gene has CDR1 SGHTA and CDR2 FQGNSA. Trimming left V 4 bases short and J 5 bases short, with 8 bases between. CDR3 region: CASSSFGTEAFF. The CDR3 bases are TGTGCCAGCAGCTCGTTTGGGACTGAAGCTTTCTTT.

The V and J genes are TRBV11-3 and TRBJ2-4; unclear D gene. V was clipped by 6 bases and J by 5 bases, with 5 bases between them. Germline V lookup: CDR1 SGHNT, CDR2 YENEEA. The CDR3 covers 11 residues. CDR3 DNA: TGTGCCAGCAGACAAGAAAACATTCAGTACTTC. As protein: CASRQENIQYF.

This chain links TRBV4-1 with TRBJ2-2; D not resolved. The germline V gene encodes CDR1 MGHRA and CDR2 YSYEKL. This CDR3 comprises 15 residues. The V gene lost 1 base and the J gene lost 5 bases, with 11 bases spanning the gap. The chain's CDR3 is CASSQAAGSTGELFF. Written as DNA, the CDR3 is TGCGCCAGCAGCCAAGCGGCTGGATCAACCGGGGAGCTGTTTTTT.

This clonotype showed up just a few times. The chain employs TRBV2 and TRBJ2-1, with 7 nucleotides matching TRBD1. The CDR3 consists of 15 residues. The V and J ends lost 2 bases and 6 bases, in that order; junction bases with no gene match: 7. Germline lookup yields CDR1 SNHLY and CDR2 FYNNEI. CDR3 in amino acids: CASSEQGGPVNEQFF. The DNA of the CDR3 is TGTGCCAGCAGTGAACAAGGGGGCCCGGTCAATGAGCAGTTCTTC.

This clonotype occurred a few times. The chain joins TRBV6-4 to TRBJ1-1, with 8 nucleotides matching TRBD1. There are 13 residues in the CDR3. The V and J ends lost 6 bases and 4 bases, in that order; junction bases with no gene match: 4. CDR1 is MRHNA, CDR2 SNTAGT, per germline. CDR3 loop: CASSETGATEAFF. As DNA, the CDR3 is TGTGCCAGCAGCGAGACAGGGGCCACTGAAGCTTTCTTT.

This clonotype has only a few counts. This sequence joins TRBV5-6 and TRBJ2-2; a weak D match, TRBD2 (5 bases). Between the trimmed V and J ends, which lost 4 bases and 3 bases, there was a span of 10 bases. The CDR3 is made up of 14 amino acids. The germline V gene has CDR1 SGHDT and CDR2 YYEEEE. CDR3 in DNA: TGTGCCAGCAGCAACGGGGTTTACACCGGGGAGCTGTTTTTT. Residues: CASSNGVYTGELFF.

This clonotype showed up just once. The chain joins TRBV2 to TRBJ2-7, with TRBD1 matching 8 bases. CDR1 is SNHLY, CDR2 FYNNEI, per germline. The CDR3 contains 13 residues. V shed 8 bases, J shed 0 bases, and the junction held 3 bases outside the gene matches. CDR3 region: CASDRGASYEQYF. The CDR3 region has the DNA TGTGCCAGCGACAGGGGCGCCTCCTACGAGCAGTACTTC. The complete variable domain, with remaining parts taken from reference TRBV2 and TRBJ2-7, reads EPEVTQTPSHQVTQMGQEVILRCVPISNHLYFYWYRQILGQKVEFLVSFYNNEISEKSEIFDDQFSVERPDGSNFTLKIRSTKLEDSAMYFCASDRGASYEQYFGPGTRLTVT.

This clonotype was counted a few times. The chain employs TRBV6-1 and TRBJ1-2; D gene ambiguous. The CDR3 runs 15 residues. Germline CDR1 MNHNS, CDR2 SASEGT. Trimming shortened V by 8 bases and J by 4 bases, and 20 bases separated the two germline ends. The CDR3, as DNA: TGTGCCAGCGTGGCCCTCGATCCCTATCCCTATGGCTACACCTTC. This sequence encodes CASVALDPYPYGYTF.

Here the CDR3 DNA reads TGTGCCAGCAGCCCTTTTCCGGGACCGGGCGAAGAGACCCAGTACTTC. Amino acid sequence: CASSPFPGPGEETQYF. The V call is TRBV7-7, the J call TRBJ2-5; tentatively, D is TRBD1 or TRBD2 (5 bases each). Per the germline V gene, CDR1 is SSHAT and CDR2 is FNYEAQ (reference sequence). The CDR3 sequence is 16 residues long. V lost 5 bases and J lost 3, with 19 bases in between.

The chain employs TRBV4-1 and TRBJ1-5; D ambiguous. The germline gives CDR1 MGHRA, CDR2 YSYEKL. This CDR3 is 14 amino acids long. Trimming removed 4 bases from V and 5 bases from J, with 12 bases in between. As DNA, the CDR3 is TGCGCCAGCAGCCGAGGTGTGAGGGATCAGCCCCAGCATTTT. As protein: CASSRGVRDQPQHF.